These 19 T cell receptor beta chains originate from one sample sequenced in a study of T-cell memory formation after mild COVID-19. Each CDR3 protein is one row after TCRdb ran MiXCR on the 5' RACE reads. The sample consists of just under 150,000 distinct CDR3 sequences, less than 20% of them appearing once. The specimen sequenced was PBMCs or a T cell subset sorted from them (not recorded which). These receptor sequences come from an adult woman who had mild COVID-19 (a few samples of this study predate the infection). Cell type and time point are not known.

This chain joins TRBV7-2 and TRBJ2-1, with D perhaps matching TRBD1 or TRBD2 (5 bases each). Deletions cut 2 bases from V and 1 base from J, with 9 bases between. CDR3 length: 15 amino acids. Per the germline V gene, CDR1 is SGHTA and CDR2 is FQGNSA. This CDR3 reads CASSLLGVSYNEQFF. The CDR3 coding sequence is TGTGCCAGCAGCTTATTGGGGGTTTCCTACAATGAGCAGTTCTTC.

This clonotype was counted a few times. This chain connects TRBV13 to TRBJ2-6; no clear D. From germline, CDR1 is PRHDT and CDR2 FYEKMQ (reference sequence). The CDR3 runs to 13 residues. V lost 5 bases to trimming and J lost 0 bases, with 2 bases between them. CDR3 sequence reads: CASSRSGANVLTF. CDR3 DNA sequence: TGTGCCAGCAGCCGCTCTGGGGCCAACGTCCTGACTTTC. Full variable domain (missing parts from reference TRBV13 and TRBJ2-6): AAGVIQSPRHLIKEKRETATLKCYPIPRHDTVYWYQQGPGQDPQFLISFYEKMQSDKGSIPDRFSAQQFSDYHSELNMSSLELGDSALYFCASSRSGANVLTFGAGSRLTVL.

This clonotype turned up a few times. The chain uses TRBV18 and TRBJ2-3; D gene uncertain. V was shortened by 0 bases and J by 6 bases, with 4 bases between the two germline ends. The germline CDR1 and CDR2 sequences are KGHSH and LQKENI. The CDR3 is 12 amino acids. This CDR3 is CASSPPGDTQYF. CDR3 nucleotides: TGTGCCAGCTCACCACCAGGTGATACGCAGTATTTT. The full variable domain, completed using reference TRBV18 and TRBJ2-3, is NAGVMQNPRHLVRRRGQEARLRCSPMKGHSHVYWYRQLPEEGLKFMVYLQKENIIDESGMPKERFSAEFPKEGPSILRIQQVVRGDSAAYFCASSPPGDTQYFGPGTRLTVL.

The genes are TRBV7-3 and TRBJ2-3, with D tentatively TRBD2 (6 bases). This CDR3 contains 16 residues. Germline CDR1 and CDR2: SGHTA and FQGTGA. V shed 1 base and J shed 4 bases, with 15 bases lying between them. This CDR3 is CASSLNGGASADTQYF. The CDR3 region has the DNA TGTGCCAGCAGCTTAAATGGCGGGGCTTCGGCAGATACGCAGTATTTT. Complete variable domain (other parts from reference TRBV7-3 and TRBJ2-3): GAGVSQTPSNKVTEKGKYVELRCDPISGHTALYWYRQSLGQGPEFLIYFQGTGAADDSGLPNDRFFAVRPEGSVSTLKIQRTERGDSAVYLCASSLNGGASADTQYFGPGTRLTVL.

Only a few counts were recorded for this clonotype. The chain links TRBV7-2 to TRBJ2-1; TRBD2 matches at 12 bases. CDR3 size: 15 residues. V shed 5 bases, J shed 4 bases, and the junction held 3 bases outside the gene matches. Germline CDR1 is SGHTA and CDR2 is FQGNSA. The DNA of the CDR3 is TGTGCCAGCAGCACACTAGCGGGGGGATACAATGAGCAGTTCTTC. Amino acids: CASSTLAGGYNEQFF.

This sequence joins TRBV29-1 and TRBJ2-7; 9 bases fit TRBD1. The CDR3 covers 14 residues. The junction had 10 bases not matched to a gene; V was cut back by 5 bases and J by 5 bases. Per germline, CDR1 SQVTM and CDR2 ANQGSEA. CDR3 residues: CSVQLGQGRDEQYF. The CDR3, as DNA: TGCAGCGTTCAACTTGGACAGGGGAGAGACGAGCAGTACTTC.

The chain combines TRBV11-3 with TRBJ2-1; tentative D call: TRBD2 (6 bases). With 7 bases removed from V and 3 bases from J, the gap between germline ends came to 13 bases. Germline CDR1 and CDR2: SGHNT and YENEEA. The CDR3 totals 14 residues. CDR3 protein: CASTPGRDYNEQFF. CDR3 DNA: TGTGCCAGCACCCCGGGGCGGGACTACAATGAGCAGTTCTTC.

The sample holds one count of this clonotype. The chain is built from TRBV3-1 and TRBJ2-1, with D maybe TRBD2 (6 bases). Germline assignment: CDR1 LGHDT and CDR2 YNNKEL (reference sequence). This CDR3 is built from 14 residues. Trimming stripped 7 bases from V and 4 bases from J, with 14 bases between. CDR3 residues: CASTQRATYNEQFF. The DNA of the CDR3 is TGTGCCAGCACCCAGCGGGCTACTTACAATGAGCAGTTCTTC.

The V and J genes are TRBV12-3 or TRBV12-4 and TRBJ1-2, with D tentatively TRBD1 (6 bases). This CDR3 has 14 residues. Trimming pared 6 bases from V and 7 bases from J, leaving 18 bases between. The CDR3 sequence is CASSHPNGGSGYTF. The CDR3, as DNA: TGTGCCAGCAGCCATCCCAATGGGGGCAGTGGCTACACCTTC.

This clonotype was detected a few times. J is TRBJ1-2 and V is TRBV7-9; a possible D gene is TRBD1 (6 bases). The V and J ends lost 5 bases and 8 bases respectively, with 21 bases between them. The CDR3 contains 15 residues. Germline values: CDR1 SEHNR, CDR2 FQNEAQ (reference sequence). The CDR3 loop is CASSPQGWGVSGYTF. The CDR3 region has the DNA TGTGCCAGCAGCCCCCAGGGGTGGGGTGTGTCCGGCTACACCTTC.

The chain couples TRBV12-3 or TRBV12-4 to TRBJ1-4; 11 bases map to TRBD1. Trimming removed 2 bases from V and 8 bases from J; junction bases left unmatched: 10. The CDR3 loop spans 17 amino acids. The CDR3 reads CASSLMRLGTGGEKLFF. The CDR3, as DNA: TGTGCCAGCAGTTTAATGAGGTTGGGGACAGGGGGAGAAAAACTGTTTTTT.

The chain recombines TRBV24-1 with TRBJ2-1; D uncertain. The CDR3 runs to 15 residues. Germline V gene data show CDR1 as KGHDR and CDR2 as SFDVKD. V was trimmed by 5 bases and J by 0 bases, leaving 10 bases between them. Written as DNA, the CDR3 is TGTGCCACCAGTGTTTCGACGGGCTCCTACAATGAGCAGTTCTTC. Translation gives CATSVSTGSYNEQFF.

This chain uses TRBV24-1 with TRBJ2-1; D is ambiguous. Germline V CDR1 and CDR2: KGHDR, SFDVKD. The CDR3 loop spans 13 amino acids. Trimming cost V 1 base and J 6 bases, with 6 bases left between them. The CDR3 DNA sequence: TGTGCCACCAGTGATTTCCCTAGCAATGAGCAGTTCTTC. This translates into CATSDFPSNEQFF.

The sample holds a few counts of this clonotype. The chain uses TRBV12-3 or TRBV12-4 and TRBJ2-7; D is unclear. The CDR3 contains 14 residues. The germline V and J ends were trimmed by 4 bases and 0 bases, with 10 bases remaining between them. The CDR3 sequence is CASSSKTFSYEQYF. The CDR3 DNA is TGTGCCAGCAGTTCCAAGACATTCTCCTACGAGCAGTACTTC.

This clonotype was detected only a few times. The rearrangement uses TRBV5-1 and TRBJ2-3, with TRBD2 matching 15 bases. Germline CDR1 and CDR2: SGHRS and YFSETQ. The V segment lost 3 bases and the J segment 2 bases; nucleotides outside the gene matches: 16. The CDR3 contains 21 residues. The CDR3 loop reads CASSSRPGLAGGSIHTDTQYF. The CDR3 DNA sequence: TGCGCCAGCAGCTCAAGACCGGGACTAGCGGGGGGCTCTATACACACAGATACGCAGTATTTT.

The chain employs TRBV20-1 and TRBJ2-3; the D is unclear. V lost 2 bases to trimming and J lost 5 bases, with 14 bases between them. The CDR3 covers 14 residues. Germline V CDR1 and CDR2: DFQATT, SNEGSKA (reference sequence). CDR3 residues: CSARTLGLEDTQYF. CDR3 bases: TGCAGTGCTAGAACTCTAGGATTAGAAGATACGCAGTATTTT.

The chain is built from TRBV18 and TRBJ1-1, with 9 bases identical to TRBD1. The germline V gene has CDR1 KGHSH and CDR2 LQKENI. The CDR3 has 17 amino acids. The V gene end was trimmed by 2 bases and the J gene end by 1 base; junction bases not matched to a gene: 8. CDR3 sequence: CASSPGTGTRKNTEAFF. The CDR3 coding sequence is TGTGCCAGCTCACCAGGGACAGGGACGAGGAAGAACACTGAAGCTTTCTTT.

The table lists this clonotype with many counts. The rearrangement joins TRBV14 to TRBJ2-3; D is unclear. The CDR3 has 14 residues. Deletions cut 2 bases from V and 0 bases from J, with 6 bases between. The V gene's germline CDR1 is SGHDN and CDR2 FVKESK. Here the CDR3 reads CASSQPLSTDTQYF. CDR3 DNA sequence: TGTGCCAGCAGCCAACCCCTTAGCACAGATACGCAGTATTTT. Combining the CDR3 with reference TRBV14 and TRBJ2-3 gives the whole variable domain EAGVTQFPSHSVIEKGQTVTLRCDPISGHDNLYWYRRVMGKEIKFLLHFVKESKQDESGMPNNRFLAERTGGTYSTLKVQPAELEDSGVYFCASSQPLSTDTQYFGPGTRLTVL.

The rearrangement links TRBV9 to TRBJ1-1; the D is unclear. The CDR3 covers 14 residues. Germline CDR1 and CDR2: SGDLS and YYNGEE. Trimming took 0 bases from V and 4 from J, leaving 10 bases between them. CDR3 loop: CASSVAWWGTEAFF. The CDR3 nucleotides are TGTGCCAGCAGCGTAGCTTGGTGGGGCACTGAAGCTTTCTTT. Full variable domain (remainder filled in from reference TRBV9 and TRBJ1-1): DSGVTQTPKHLITATGQRVTLRCSPRSGDLSVYWYQQSLDQGLQFLIQYYNGEERAKGNILERFSAQQFPDLHSELNLSSLELGDSALYFCASSVAWWGTEAFFGQGTRLTVV.